This T cell receptor beta chain was captured in a study of graft-versus-host responses after intestinal transplantation (dated by TCRdb to the early 2020s). The study in broad terms: Multivisceral, liver-intestinal, or isolated intestinal transplants were received by the recipients. All recipients received anti-thymocyte globulin induction followed by maintenance tacrolimus and steroids for approximately 3 years. After intestinal transplantation, graft-versus-host and host-versus-graft alloreactive T cell clones in the graft, circulation and bone marrow were tracked using bulk TCR-beta CDR3 sequencing. To identify alloreactive clones, pre-transplant mixed lymphocyte reaction products were sequenced and then compared with unstimulated pre-transplant donor and recipient T cells. A cohort of about 26 intestinal transplant recipients, including one retransplant, was enrolled, and a few patients lacking pretransplant specimens were excluded. A peak of at least 4% donor T cells among recipient peripheral blood mononuclear cells was the definition used for donor T cell macrochimerism. Rather than going through the commercial service, samples from a few later patients were sequenced in-house on an Illumina MiSeq and processed with MiXCR. Findings and caveats that apply to the study as a whole: Early after transplant, declines in HvG clones were associated with peak levels of circulating GvH clones. High GvH to HvG T cell clonal ratios were observed in the allografts of patients with donor T cell macrochimerism. GvH clones were found in recipient bone marrow, and some of the GvH clones appeared earlier in ileal mucosa or blood, which is consistent with an intestinal mucosal origin. The relatively low number and heterogeneity of intestinal transplant patients limited the conclusions.

Remarks on this clone: Its antigen is currently not known. No quality values exist for individual bases; no much larger clone is one base distant.

Per the germline V gene, SGHDT is the CDR1 and YYEEEE is the CDR2. V loses 6 bases of germline sequence and J loses 6 bases, and the interval between the two ends is 13 bases. The CDR3 goes from the cysteine to the phenylalanine over 14 residues. CDR3 DNA is the only sequence kept; it has 42 bases, read in frame from the first base. Read against the paper, the sample's time point label means: cells obtained before transplantation from donor or recipient. CD3+CD4+ and CD3+CD8+ populations were FACS-sorted from unstimulated pre-transplant donor and recipient cells taken from spleen or lymph nodes. Receptor libraries were prepared by the immunoSEQ multiplex PCR assay. For most patients, genomic DNA was isolated using the Qiagen DNeasy Blood and Tissue Kit and was shipped frozen to Adaptive Biotechnologies for TCR sequencing. High-throughput TCR-beta CDR3 sequencing of genomic DNA from most patients was performed by Adaptive Biotechnologies. Turning to the authors' computational methods: TCR sequencing data were retrieved from Adaptive's ImmunoSEQ software for 18 patients, whereas a few other patients were processed with MiXCR and VDJtools. To correct CD4 versus CD8 sorting errors, any sequence found in both subsets at a frequency ratio below 5:1 was removed. CDR3 nucleotide sequences shared between donor and recipient were removed because the origin of such sequences could not be assigned. Alloreactive clones required at least 2-fold expansion over unstimulated cells and minimum CFSE-low frequency of 0.002% (template counts) or 0.001% (read counts). Clones detected in sequenced pre-transplant spleen, lymph node, or MLR CFSE-low populations of the donor or recipient were defined as mappable. Cumulative frequency of alloreactive clones was calculated as a percentage of all sequences weighted by copy number. Drawn from immuneACCESS, this table holds only the in-frame rearrangements with V and J called that TCRdb kept. Clones are partly lost; checked studies trace under half to an unresolved V gene and leave the rest unexplained. Clone size and the V and J calls come from that table; the DNA yielded D and trimming. Present in this sample are approximately 75,000 clones, nearly 90% of which were seen just once. 3.5% to 5% of the sample is held by the ten biggest clonotypes.

The sequence joins TRBV5-6 to TRBJ1-6; a confident D gene designation cannot be given. This receptor was obtained from a human donor who was the organ donor for an intestinal transplant. The material sequenced was unstimulated CD8+ T cells sorted from spleen or lymph node cells, taken before transplant. The CDR3: CASTAPGRNSPLHF. At the DNA level, the sequence is TGTGCCAGCACAGCACCGGGTCGTAATTCACCCCTCCACTTT. With the rest looked up from the reference TRBV5-6 and TRBJ1-6 genes rather than sequenced, the full variable domain is DAGVTQSPTHLIKTRGQQVTLRCSPKSGHDTVSWYQQALGQGPQFIFQYYEEEERQRGNFPDRFSGHQFPNYSSELNVNALLLGDSALYLCASTAPGRNSPLHFGNGTRLTVT.